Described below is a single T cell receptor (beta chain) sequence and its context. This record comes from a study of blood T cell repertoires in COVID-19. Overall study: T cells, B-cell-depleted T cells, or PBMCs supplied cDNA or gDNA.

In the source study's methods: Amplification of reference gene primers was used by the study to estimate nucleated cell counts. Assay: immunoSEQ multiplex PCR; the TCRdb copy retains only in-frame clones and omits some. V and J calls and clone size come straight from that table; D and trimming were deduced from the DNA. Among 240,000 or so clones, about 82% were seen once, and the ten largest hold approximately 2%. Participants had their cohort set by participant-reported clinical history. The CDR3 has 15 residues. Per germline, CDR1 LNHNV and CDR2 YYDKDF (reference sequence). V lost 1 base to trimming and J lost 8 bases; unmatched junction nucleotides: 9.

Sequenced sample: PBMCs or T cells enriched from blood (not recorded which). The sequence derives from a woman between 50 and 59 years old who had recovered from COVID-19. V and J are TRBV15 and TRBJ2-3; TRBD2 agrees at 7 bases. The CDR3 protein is CATSRGGGGEGTQYF. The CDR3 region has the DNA TGTGCCACCAGCAGAGGTGGTGGGGGGGAGGGTACGCAGTATTTT.